This TCR beta chain was found in a study of blood T cell repertoires in COVID-19. For the study at large: Whether acute or convalescent, the COVID-19 samples came from the United States, Italy and Spain. T cells, B-cell-depleted T cells, or PBMCs provided the cDNA or gDNA that served as material.

The assay was immunoSEQ multiplex PCR, and TCRdb's table has in-frame clones only and misses some. The sample lists 250,000 to 350,000 clones, about 89% seen once, with 0.7% to 0.9% in the top ten. CDR3 size: 14 residues. Germline V gives CDR1 MDHEN, CDR2 SYDVKM. V was pared by 7 bases and J by 8 bases, with 18 bases between. V usage is TRBV28 and J usage is TRBJ2-1, with D possibly being TRBD1 (6 bases). Sequencing used peripheral blood. The sequence derives from a man between 25 and 39 years old with acute or convalescent COVID-19. The DNA of the CDR3 is TGTGCCAGCAAAACCAGGACAGAGGAGCATGAGCAGTTCTTC. Translated: CASKTRTEEHEQFF. The entire variable domain, with the rest obtained from reference TRBV28 and TRBJ2-1, is as follows: DVKVTQSSRYLVKRTGEKVFLECVQDMDHENMFWYRQDPGLGLRLIYFSYDVKMKEKGDIPEGYSVSREKKERFSLILESASTNQTSMYLCASKTRTEEHEQFFGPGTRLTVL.